The next 17 T cell receptor beta chains were all read from a single sample in a study of vaccination and CD4 T cells after COVID-19. Cultured CD4+ T cell DNA was sequenced using the Oncomine TCR Beta short-read assay. From the PCR reads, TCRdb called clonotypes with MiXCR, one entry per CDR3 protein. The table lists some 20,000 distinct CDR3 sequences, 43% of them singletons. These TCRs are of unknown antigen specificity. The treatment here: approximately 10-day PBMC culture with coronavirus spike peptide pools or control peptides (ViraFEST assay). The sample consisted of CD4+ T cells from blood, cultured in vitro, taken after SARS-CoV-2 vaccination. The source is a human donor who had recovered from COVID-19.

This clonotype occurred a few times. This sequence joins TRBV12-3 or TRBV12-4 and TRBJ2-2; 7 bases fit TRBD1. This CDR3 contains 17 residues. The junction had 9 bases not matched to a gene; V was cut back by 5 bases and J by 0 bases. CDR3 DNA: TGTGCCAGCAGTGGAACCGACAGGGCCCCGAACACCGGGGAGCTGTTTTTT. This sequence encodes CASSGTDRAPNTGELFF.

This chain connects TRBV2 to TRBJ1-2; 9 bases line up with TRBD1. J was trimmed by 4 bases and V by 3 bases; bases with no gene match: 9. CDR1 and CDR2 (germline): SNHLY, FYNNEI. The CDR3 consists of 16 residues. The CDR3 sequence: CASSENRGQGGYGYTF. The DNA of the CDR3 is TGTGCCAGCAGTGAGAATAGGGGACAGGGTGGCTATGGCTACACCTTC.

This clonotype was detected a few times. This chain uses TRBV7-2 with TRBJ2-1, with 11 bases fitting TRBD2. This CDR3 contains 17 residues. V lost 5 bases and J lost 7; bases outside the gene matches: 13. Germline CDR1 and CDR2: SGHTA and FQGNSA. The DNA of the CDR3 is TGTGCCAGCAGCCCCGATAGCGGGAGGGCCGTTATTAATGAGCAGTTCTTC. It codes for CASSPDSGRAVINEQFF.

The chain links TRBV10-2 to TRBJ1-2, with a possible D match to TRBD1 (5 bases). V was cut by 4 bases and J by 3 bases, with 15 bases left in between. Germline assignment: CDR1 WSHSY and CDR2 SAAADI. The CDR3 extends over 15 amino acids. This CDR3 reads CASSVLQGRHYGYTF. CDR3 sequence (DNA): TGCGCCAGCAGTGTCTTGCAGGGCCGGCACTATGGCTACACCTTC.

This clonotype has only a few counts. CDR3 coding DNA: TGTGCCAGCAAGGATAGCGGAGGCCGGATCTCCTACGAGCAGTACTTC. Translating gives CASKDSGGRISYEQYF. J is TRBJ2-7 and V is TRBV28, with D perhaps TRBD2 (6 bases). V gave up 7 bases and J gave up 0 bases, with 19 bases separating them. Germline loops: CDR1 MDHEN, CDR2 SYDVKM. The CDR3 spans 16 residues.

This clonotype occurred a few times. The chain combines TRBV29-1 with TRBJ1-1; no definite D call. V was cut by 7 bases and J by 2 bases, with 5 bases left in between. This CDR3 is built from 10 residues. Germline CDR1 is SQVTM and CDR2 is ANQGSEA. The CDR3 DNA is TGCAGCGCACAAAACACTGAAGCTTTCTTT. Translating it yields CSAQNTEAFF.

The V gene is TRBV5-4, the J gene TRBJ1-6, with 7 bases lining up with TRBD1. V dropped 7 bases and J dropped 4; count of bases not matched to a gene: 8. The germline gives CDR1 SGHNT, CDR2 YYREEE (reference sequence). The CDR3 runs 15 residues. The CDR3 nucleotides are TGTGCCAGCTCTATGGGGGGACAGTATAATTCACCCCTCCACTTT. This encodes CASSMGGQYNSPLHF.

There are a few counts of this clonotype. V usage is TRBV2 and J usage is TRBJ1-1; 9 bases fit TRBD1. Trimming cost V 7 bases and J 0 bases; bases outside gene matches: 3. In germline, CDR1 is SNHLY, CDR2 FYNNEI. The CDR3 runs to 14 residues. The CDR3 sequence: CASTTGGVNTEAFF. DNA of the CDR3: TGTGCCAGCACCACAGGGGGCGTGAACACTGAAGCTTTCTTT.

The chain recombines TRBV4-3 with TRBJ1-2; D ambiguous. V was cut by 0 bases and J by 8 bases, with 10 bases left in between. Germline CDR1 is LGHNA and CDR2 is YSLEER. The CDR3 runs 13 residues. CDR3 protein: CASSQEWLGGYTF. The DNA for the CDR3 is TGCGCCAGCAGCCAAGAATGGTTAGGAGGCTACACCTTC.

This clonotype was detected only a few times. The chain combines TRBV7-2 with TRBJ2-3; 8 bases are shared with TRBD2. Germline loops: CDR1 SGHTA, CDR2 FQGNSA. Trimming removed 0 bases from V and 3 bases from J; junction bases left unmatched: 5. The CDR3 is 16 residues long. Here the CDR3 reads CASSLAAGGRTDTQYF. As DNA, the CDR3 is TGTGCCAGCAGCTTAGCGGCGGGGGGTAGAACAGATACGCAGTATTTT.

A note on this clonotype: The missing conserved phenylalanine or tryptophan at the end of this CDR3 makes a read error likely. J is TRBJ2-3 and V is TRBV7-2; TRBD2 might be the D (5 bases). This CDR3 spans 14 amino acids. CDR1 SGHTA and CDR2 FQGNSA come from the germline V gene. V gave up 8 bases and J gave up 0 bases, with 12 bases separating them. DNA for the CDR3: TGTGCCAGCCGCCCGGGAACGAGCACAGATACGCAGTATTCT. Translating gives CASRPGTSTDTQYS.

The J gene is TRBJ1-3, the V gene TRBV20-1; D not resolved. Trimming took 3 bases from V and 0 from J, leaving 9 bases between them. CDR3 length: 14 residues. CDR1 DFQATT and CDR2 SNEGSKA come from the germline V gene (reference sequence). The CDR3 loop reads CSASRSGSGNTIYF. The CDR3 DNA reads TGCAGTGCTAGTCGGTCAGGCTCTGGAAACACCATATATTTT.

The chain employs TRBV6-1 and TRBJ1-2, with 7 bases matching TRBD1. The V and J ends lost 5 bases and 7 bases, in that order; junction bases with no gene match: 4. CDR1 is MNHNS, CDR2 SASEGT, per germline. This CDR3 contains 12 residues. The CDR3 protein is CASSTGDFGYTF. The CDR3 region has the DNA TGTGCCAGCAGTACAGGGGACTTTGGCTACACCTTC.

J is TRBJ1-2 and V is TRBV7-3; D is perhaps TRBD1 (5 bases). CDR1 is SGHTA and CDR2 is FQGTGA in the germline V gene. Trimming shortened V by 3 bases and J by 0 bases, and 11 bases separated the two germline ends. The CDR3 loop spans 15 amino acids. This CDR3 reads CASSLMGPTNYGYTF. In DNA, the CDR3 is TGTGCCAGCAGCTTGATGGGACCGACTAACTATGGCTACACCTTC. Full variable domain (outside the CDR3, taken from reference TRBV7-3 and TRBJ1-2): GAGVSQTPSNKVTEKGKYVELRCDPISGHTALYWYRQSLGQGPEFLIYFQGTGAADDSGLPNDRFFAVRPEGSVSTLKIQRTERGDSAVYLCASSLMGPTNYGYTFGSGTRLTVV.

As regards this clonotype: The junction departs from germline at one end; a sequencing error may be responsible. The chain uses TRBV7-2 and TRBJ1-3; D perhaps matches TRBD1 (6 bases). Germline loops: CDR1 SGHTA, CDR2 FQGNSA. The CDR3 sequence is 14 residues long. The CDR3 coding sequence is TGTGCCAGCAGGACAGGAGGGTCTGGAAACACCACATATTTT. This codes for CASRTGGSGNTTYF.

The chain has TRBV28 and TRBJ1-5; D perhaps matches TRBD1 (6 bases). The V end was cut by 5 bases, the J end by 12 bases, with 29 bases between. Germline V CDR1 and CDR2: MDHEN, SYDVKM. This CDR3 has 17 amino acids. The CDR3: CASSPQRGGGPLGGQHF. The CDR3, as DNA: TGTGCCAGCAGTCCCCAGCGGGGGGGGGGCCCCTTGGGTGGCCAGCATTTT.

The rearrangement links TRBV6-2 or TRBV6-3 to TRBJ2-2; TRBD2 might be the D (6 bases). The ends were cut back, 4 bases at V and 3 bases at J, with 9 bases in the middle. The CDR3 covers 14 residues. Germline lookup yields CDR1 MNHEY and CDR2 SVGEGT. CDR3 residues: CASSSSEDTGELFF. CDR3 nucleotides: TGTGCCAGCAGTTCTAGCGAGGACACCGGGGAGCTGTTTTTT.